Sequencing of this T cell receptor (beta chain) was carried out in a study of naive and memory T cell subsets. General study findings and limits: Especially in CD8 cells, naive repertoires contained a few larger clonotypes, possibly CD45RA-re-expressing memory cells. A clonotype means one alpha or beta sequence, not an alpha/beta pair.

This CDR3 is 16 amino acids long. Germline CDR1 SGHVS, CDR2 FNYEAQ. V lost 1 base and J lost 9; bases outside the gene matches: 12. This clonotype was detected only a few times. Its target is not known. The beta constant-region primer was an equimolar mix of two oligonucleotides covering TRBC1 and TRBC2. The ligated cDNA underwent four PCR rounds using SP2 and nested alpha and beta constant-region primers. MiXCR, run by TCRdb on the UMI-ligation and nested PCR reads, gives a single entry per CDR3 protein. The repertoire consists of more than 95,000 distinct CDR3 sequences, with about 14% occurring once and the leading ten covering 2.5% to 3.5%. From the second PCR step, alpha and beta chains were amplified apart. Cells stained for CD3, CD4, CD8, CD45RA, CD27 and viability were sorted into four CD45RA/CD27 subsets.

The sample taken for sequencing was naive CD8+ T cells from blood. The receptor was derived from a human donor in good health. This chain connects TRBV7-6 to TRBJ1-5; TRBD1 aligns across 7 bases. DNA of the CDR3: TGTGCCAGCAGCTTAGAGGCAGACAGGGAATGGGGGCCCCAGCATTTT. It translates to CASSLEADREWGPQHF.